These 19 T cell receptor beta chains share one sample of origin, sequenced in a study of human T cells and chemical hapten exposure. Time point meaning: pre-sensitization, week 0. Treatment specified: therapeutic diphenylcyclopropenone sensitization with weekly scalp DPC. TCRdb fed the RACE reads into MiXCR, producing one record per CDR3 protein. In the table there are about 300,000 distinct CDR3 sequences, around 5% of which are singletons. Sequencing was performed on whole blood, taken in connection with sensitization to the hapten diphenylcyclopropenone (DPC). The origin of the receptors is a woman aged 18-29 years with alopecia areata. Some clones in this sample may be carry-over from other donors' samples.

The rearrangement uses TRBV2 and TRBJ2-3; no clear D gene. The CDR3 loop spans 12 amino acids. V dropped 4 bases and J dropped 3 bases, with 5 bases sitting between them. Germline CDR1 and CDR2: SNHLY and FYNNEI. CDR3 residues: CASSVLTDTQYF. CDR3 DNA: TGTGCCAGCAGTGTATTGACAGATACGCAGTATTTT.

This chain uses TRBV11-2 with TRBJ1-6; a weak D match, TRBD1 (6 bases). This CDR3 region has 17 residues. Germline lookup yields CDR1 SGHAT and CDR2 FQNNGV. V lost 3 bases and J 1 base, leaving 13 bases between the germline ends. CDR3: CASSFTGTSSYNSPLHF. The CDR3, as DNA: TGTGCCAGCAGCTTTACAGGGACCTCGTCCTATAATTCACCCCTCCACTTT.

The V and J genes are TRBV27 and TRBJ1-4, with a possible D match to TRBD1 (5 bases). From germline, CDR1 is MNHEY and CDR2 SMNVEV (reference sequence). Trimming took 5 bases from V and 4 from J, leaving 11 bases between them. The CDR3 extends over 14 amino acids. CDR3 sequence reads: CASSERGINEKLFF. The CDR3 DNA sequence: TGTGCCAGCAGTGAGCGGGGGATTAATGAAAAACTGTTTTTT.

The chain is built from TRBV4-3 and TRBJ2-1; D is undetermined. The germline V gene encodes CDR1 LGHNA and CDR2 YSLEER. V lost 5 bases and J lost 6, with 14 bases in between. This CDR3 region has 14 residues. The DNA of the CDR3 is TGCGCCAGCAGCTATACGAGGTTAAGCAATGAGCAGTTCTTC. The encoded protein is CASSYTRLSNEQFF.

This clonotype was detected many times. The V and J genes are TRBV7-6 and TRBJ2-1; 12 bases agree with TRBD2. This CDR3 is built from 16 residues. Trimming removed 1 base from V and 9 bases from J; junction bases left unmatched: 7. The germline V gene encodes CDR1 SGHVS and CDR2 FNYEAQ. CDR3 sequence (DNA): TGTGCCAGCAGCTTAGAAGTGACTAGCGGGGGCGGTGAGCAGTTCTTC. Protein: CASSLEVTSGGGEQFF.

This clonotype was recorded many times. The chain is built from TRBV10-2 and TRBJ1-4; D may be TRBD1 (6 bases). This CDR3 has 15 residues. Germline CDR1 WSHSY, CDR2 SAAADI. V dropped 5 bases and J dropped 7 bases, with 17 bases sitting between them. The CDR3 reads CASSYNRDKGEKLFF. CDR3 DNA: TGCGCCAGCAGTTATAACAGGGATAAAGGTGAAAAACTGTTTTTT.

This clonotype was seen a handful of times. V gene TRBV7-2 combines with J gene TRBJ1-6, with a weak D call TRBD1 (5 bases). CDR1 is SGHTA and CDR2 is FQGNSA in the germline V gene. The CDR3 covers 16 residues. V was trimmed by 2 bases and J by 7 bases, leaving 15 bases between them. CDR3 protein: CASSLPYVGTNSPLHF. The CDR3 bases are TGTGCCAGCAGCTTACCCTACGTAGGGACGAATTCACCCCTCCACTTT.

This clonotype was detected a few times. DNA for the CDR3: TGTGCCAGCACCCCAGAGCGGGGGGGCACAGATACGCAGTATTTT. Its protein product is CASTPERGGTDTQYF. The chain carries TRBV12-3 or TRBV12-4 and TRBJ2-3; 9 bases align to TRBD2. CDR3 length: 15 residues. The ends lost 7 bases at V and 1 base at J; junction bases unmatched: 6.

This clonotype has ten or more counts. The chain is built from TRBV7-2 and TRBJ2-7; tentative D call: TRBD2 (6 bases). V was trimmed by 0 bases and J by 2 bases, leaving 11 bases between them. Germline V gene sequence: CDR1 SGHTA, CDR2 FQGNSA. The CDR3 is 15 amino acids. The CDR3: CASSLAGTATYEQYF. The DNA of the CDR3 is TGTGCCAGCAGCTTAGCGGGGACTGCCACCTACGAGCAGTACTTC.

The sample holds a few counts of this clonotype. The chain is built from TRBV7-2 and TRBJ1-5; TRBD1 matches 8 bases. Germline CDR1 is SGHTA and CDR2 is FQGNSA. The V gene end was trimmed by 6 bases and the J gene end by 5 bases; junction bases not matched to a gene: 9. There are 15 residues in the CDR3. This CDR3 reads CASRRGTGYDQPQHF. CDR3 bases: TGTGCCAGCAGACGAGGGACAGGCTACGATCAGCCCCAGCATTTT.

This clonotype was detected only a few times. This rearrangement joins TRBV5-6 to TRBJ1-6; possibly TRBD1 for D (5 bases). CDR3 length equals 14 residues. Trimming took 1 base from V and 9 from J, leaving 11 bases between them. CDR1 SGHDT and CDR2 YYEEEE come from the germline V gene. The CDR3 DNA reads TGTGCCAGCAGCTTGCTAGGGGTGGGTTCACCCCTCCACTTT. It yields the protein CASSLLGVGSPLHF.

This clonotype was seen more than once but under ten times. The chain employs TRBV2 and TRBJ1-2; D gene unclear. Germline CDR1 reads SNHLY; CDR2 reads FYNNEI. The CDR3 is made up of 12 amino acids. V dropped 0 bases and J dropped 5 bases, with 4 bases sitting between them. The CDR3 DNA follows: TGTGCCAGCAGTGAAGCGGGGTATGGCTACACCTTC. Amino acid sequence: CASSEAGYGYTF.

The rearrangement links TRBV14 to TRBJ1-1; 10 positions agree with TRBD1. CDR1 is SGHDN and CDR2 is FVKESK in the germline V gene. The ends lost 5 bases at V and 6 bases at J; junction bases unmatched: 9. The CDR3 has 15 amino acids. Here the CDR3 DNA reads TGTGCCAGCAGCTCGCTGGGACAGGGGAGAGCTGAAGCTTTCTTT. As protein: CASSSLGQGRAEAFF.

This clonotype has ten or more counts. A read error may produce the germline difference seen at one junction end. The chain carries TRBV18 and TRBJ1-3; the D gene is possibly TRBD1 (5 bases). The CDR3 extends over 15 amino acids. CDR1 and CDR2 (germline): KGHSH, LQKENI. Here the CDR3 reads CASSSPGTVGNTIYF. The CDR3 nucleotides read TGTGCCAGCTCATCACCGGGGACGGTCGGAAACACCATATATTTT.

This clonotype has ten or more counts. This chain connects TRBV7-9 to TRBJ2-1, with TRBD1 as a possible D gene (5 bases). Germline CDR1 SEHNR, CDR2 FQNEAQ (reference sequence). This CDR3 has 16 amino acids. V was clipped by 4 bases and J by 0 bases, with 13 bases between them. CDR3 nucleotides: TGTGCCAGCAGCTCTCGACAGACCAACTCCTACAATGAGCAGTTCTTC. It yields the protein CASSSRQTNSYNEQFF.

This clonotype was recorded at least ten times. One end of the junction fails to match germline, which may point to a read error. This chain uses TRBV24-1 with TRBJ2-7; 7 positions match TRBD1. CDR1 and CDR2 from the germline V gene are KGHDR and SFDVKD. The CDR3 extends over 12 amino acids. The CDR3, as DNA: TGTGCCACGAACTCGAACCGGGACAGCTTCCACTTC. The encoded protein is CATNSNRDSFHF.

The V and J genes are TRBV12-3 or TRBV12-4 and TRBJ2-3; D is possibly TRBD1 (7 bases). Trimming cost V 8 bases and J 3 bases, with 15 bases left between them. This CDR3 is built from 14 residues. This CDR3 is CASRPPGGTDTQYF. The CDR3 nucleotides are TGTGCCAGCCGACCCCCAGGGGGGACAGATACGCAGTATTTT.

There are a few counts of this clonotype. CDR3: CSARVASGGNEQFF. CDR3 nucleotides: TGCAGTGCTAGAGTTGCTAGCGGGGGGAATGAGCAGTTCTTC. The rearrangement joins TRBV20-1 to TRBJ2-1, with TRBD2 identical over 11 bases. Germline trimming cut 1 base from V and 7 bases from J; bases unmatched to any gene: 3. Germline V gives CDR1 DFQATT, CDR2 SNEGSKA (reference sequence). CDR3 size: 14 residues.

J is TRBJ2-6 and V is TRBV12-3 or TRBV12-4; D gene uncertain. CDR3 size: 14 residues. Trimming removed 7 bases from V and 0 bases from J, with 7 bases in between. The DNA for the CDR3 is TGTGCCAGCAACCTGTTCTCTGGGGCCAACGTCCTGACTTTC. Translating gives CASNLFSGANVLTF.